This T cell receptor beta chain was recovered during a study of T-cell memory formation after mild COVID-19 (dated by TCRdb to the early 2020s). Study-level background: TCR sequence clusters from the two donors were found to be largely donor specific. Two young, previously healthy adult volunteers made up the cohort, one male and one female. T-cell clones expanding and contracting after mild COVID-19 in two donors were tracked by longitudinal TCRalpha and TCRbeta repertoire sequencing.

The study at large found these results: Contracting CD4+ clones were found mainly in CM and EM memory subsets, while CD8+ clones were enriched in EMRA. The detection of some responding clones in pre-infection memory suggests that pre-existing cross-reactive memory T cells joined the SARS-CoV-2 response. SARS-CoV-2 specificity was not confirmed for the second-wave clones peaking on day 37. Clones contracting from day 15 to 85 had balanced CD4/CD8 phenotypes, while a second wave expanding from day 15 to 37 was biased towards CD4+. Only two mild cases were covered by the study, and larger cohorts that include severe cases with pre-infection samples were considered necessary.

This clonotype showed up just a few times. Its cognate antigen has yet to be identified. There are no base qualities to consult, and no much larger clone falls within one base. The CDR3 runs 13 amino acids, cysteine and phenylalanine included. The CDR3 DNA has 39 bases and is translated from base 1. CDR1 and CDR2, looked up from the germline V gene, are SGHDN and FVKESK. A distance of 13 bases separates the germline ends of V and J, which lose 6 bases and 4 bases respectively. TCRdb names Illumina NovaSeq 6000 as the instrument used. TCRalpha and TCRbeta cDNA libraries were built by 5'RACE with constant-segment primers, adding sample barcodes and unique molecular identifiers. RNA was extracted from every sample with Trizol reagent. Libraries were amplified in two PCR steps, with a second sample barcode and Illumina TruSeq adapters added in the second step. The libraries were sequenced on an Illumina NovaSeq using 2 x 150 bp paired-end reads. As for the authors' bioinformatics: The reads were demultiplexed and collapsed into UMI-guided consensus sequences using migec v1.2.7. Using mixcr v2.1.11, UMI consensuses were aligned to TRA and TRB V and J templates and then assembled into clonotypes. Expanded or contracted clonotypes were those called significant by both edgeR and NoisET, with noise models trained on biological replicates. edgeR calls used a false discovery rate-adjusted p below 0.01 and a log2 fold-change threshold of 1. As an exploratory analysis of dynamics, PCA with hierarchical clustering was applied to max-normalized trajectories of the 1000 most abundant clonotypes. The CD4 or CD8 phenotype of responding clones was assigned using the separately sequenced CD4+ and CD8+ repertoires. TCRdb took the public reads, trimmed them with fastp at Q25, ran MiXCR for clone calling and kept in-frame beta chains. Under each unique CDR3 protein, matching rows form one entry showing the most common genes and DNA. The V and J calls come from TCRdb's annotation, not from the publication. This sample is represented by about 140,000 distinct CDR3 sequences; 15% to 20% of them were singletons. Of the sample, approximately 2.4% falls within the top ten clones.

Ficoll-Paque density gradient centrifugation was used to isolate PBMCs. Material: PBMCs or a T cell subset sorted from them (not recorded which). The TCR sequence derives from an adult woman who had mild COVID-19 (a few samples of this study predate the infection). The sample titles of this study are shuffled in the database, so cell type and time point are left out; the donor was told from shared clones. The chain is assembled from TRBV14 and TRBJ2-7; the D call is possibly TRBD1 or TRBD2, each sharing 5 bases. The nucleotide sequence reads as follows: TGTGCCAGCAGATGGTCTGGGGGATACGAGCAGTACTTC. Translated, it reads CASRWSGGYEQYF.